The following is a T cell receptor (beta chain) sequence with its context. Germline trimming cut 6 bases from V and 7 bases from J; bases unmatched to any gene: 13. Germline V CDR1 and CDR2: SGHTA, FQGNSA. The length of the CDR3 is 16 residues. The data stem from a study of radiotherapy plus CTLA-4 blockade in lung cancer. This table comes from immunoSEQ multiplex PCR, and its TCRdb copy is limited to in-frame clones, with some not included. The table records roughly 58,000 clones, approximately 82% of them present only once. This sequence originates from a human donor with non-small cell lung cancer whose response to radiotherapy plus ipilimumab could not be evaluated. The sample consisted of peripheral blood, taken from a patient treated with radiotherapy plus ipilimumab. This chain links TRBV7-2 with TRBJ2-2, with TRBD1 matching 8 bases. This chain's CDR3 is CASSFNTRGHNGELFF. In DNA form, the CDR3 reads TGTGCCAGCAGTTTTAACACCAGGGGGCATAACGGGGAGCTGTTTTTT.